This T cell receptor beta chain was sequenced in a study of blood T cell repertoires in COVID-19. Germline V lookup: CDR1 MNHEY, CDR2 SMNVEV (reference sequence). V lost 2 bases to trimming and J lost 0 bases, with 10 bases between them. This CDR3 comprises 15 residues. This table comes from immunoSEQ multiplex PCR, and its TCRdb copy is limited to in-frame clones, with some not included. The sample has a few hundred thousand clones; 86% are singletons. The chain employs TRBV27 and TRBJ1-1; no definite D call. The source of this sequence is a woman aged 45 to 65 with acute or convalescent COVID-19. The sequencing input was peripheral blood. CDR3 DNA: TGTGCCAGCAGTTTACAGGCTCGGTTGAACACTGAAGCTTTCTTT. It translates to CASSLQARLNTEAFF.